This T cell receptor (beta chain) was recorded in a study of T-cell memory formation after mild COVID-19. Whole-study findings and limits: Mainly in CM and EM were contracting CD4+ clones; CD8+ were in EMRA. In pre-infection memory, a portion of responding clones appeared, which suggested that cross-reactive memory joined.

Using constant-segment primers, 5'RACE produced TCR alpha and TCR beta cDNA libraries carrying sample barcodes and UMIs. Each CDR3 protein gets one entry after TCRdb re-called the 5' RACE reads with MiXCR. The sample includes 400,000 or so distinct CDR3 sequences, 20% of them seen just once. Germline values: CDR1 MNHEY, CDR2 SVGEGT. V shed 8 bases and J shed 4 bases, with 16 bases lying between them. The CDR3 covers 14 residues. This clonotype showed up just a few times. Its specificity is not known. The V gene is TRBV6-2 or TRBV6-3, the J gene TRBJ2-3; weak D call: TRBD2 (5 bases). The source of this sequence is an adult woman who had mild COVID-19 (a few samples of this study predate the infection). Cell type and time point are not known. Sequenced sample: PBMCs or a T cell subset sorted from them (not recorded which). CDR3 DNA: TGTGCCAGCTTGCTCCGGCGGGTACCAGATACGCAGTATTTT. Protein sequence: CASLLRRVPDTQYF.